Listed here are 26 T cell receptor beta chains from one sample, sequenced in a study of control samples from healthy donors and cancer patients. Some clones are missing from TCRdb's copy, which holds only in-frame ones; the method was immunoSEQ multiplex PCR. The sample shows 200,000 or so clones, over 90% of them seen only once. The sequencing sample was made of blood. The receptors stem from a man aged 45-60 years in good health.

This clone was detected once. V is TRBV28 and J is TRBJ2-2; D gene unclear. Between the trimmed V and J ends, which lost 7 bases and 0 bases, there was a span of 6 bases. Per the germline V gene, CDR1 is MDHEN and CDR2 is SYDVKM. The CDR3 is 13 residues long. Here the CDR3 reads CASTSTNTGELFF. The CDR3 bases are TGTGCCAGCACCTCAACGAACACCGGGGAGCTGTTTTTT.

The chain couples TRBV29-1 to TRBJ1-2; 7 nucleotides match TRBD1. Trimming cost V 7 bases and J 4 bases; bases outside gene matches: 15. This CDR3 is built from 15 residues. Germline V gene lookup returns CDR1 SQVTM and CDR2 ANQGSEA. The CDR3 sequence: CSAGARQGLGYGYTF. The CDR3 DNA sequence: TGCAGCGCTGGGGCCAGACAGGGCCTAGGCTATGGCTACACCTTC.

This clone is a singleton in its sample. This chain joins TRBV12-3 or TRBV12-4 and TRBJ1-2; 7 bases agree with TRBD1. V lost 2 bases, J lost 8 bases, and 2 bases stayed unmatched. This CDR3 spans 12 amino acids. Written as DNA, the CDR3 is TGTGCCAGCAGTTTAACAGGGGACGGCTACACCTTC. As protein: CASSLTGDGYTF.

This chain connects TRBV10-3 to TRBJ2-5; TRBD1 agrees at 11 bases. The germline V gene encodes CDR1 ENHRY and CDR2 SYGVKD. V lost 4 bases, J lost 5 bases, and 6 bases stayed unmatched. The CDR3 consists of 15 residues. For the CDR3, the DNA is TGTGCCATCAGTGCCAGGACAGGGGGCGGGGAGACCCAGTACTTC. This translates into CAISARTGGGETQYF.

The V call is TRBV28, the J call TRBJ2-7; 8 nucleotides match TRBD2. This CDR3 has 14 amino acids. The trim removed 2 bases at V and 3 bases at J, leaving 3 bases unmatched. Germline CDR1 is MDHEN and CDR2 is SYDVKM. The CDR3 DNA sequence: TGTGCCAGCAGTTTAGGGACTAGAGGCTACGAGCAGTACTTC. Residues: CASSLGTRGYEQYF.

The chain employs TRBV28 and TRBJ2-7; 8 bases are shared with TRBD1. V gave up 4 bases and J gave up 4 bases; unmatched junction bases: 9. Germline loops: CDR1 MDHEN, CDR2 SYDVKM. The length of the CDR3 is 15 residues. CDR3 region: CASSSPRGRGYEQYV. The CDR3, as DNA: TGTGCCAGCAGTTCCCCCAGGGGGCGCGGGTACGAGCAGTACGTC.

The chain recombines TRBV6-5 with TRBJ1-3; D remains unclear. The CDR3 loop spans 11 amino acids. The V gene lost 8 bases and the J gene lost 4 bases, with 6 bases spanning the gap. Germline V gene lookup returns CDR1 MNHEY and CDR2 SVGAGI. Here the CDR3 reads CASGRGNTIYF. The CDR3 coding sequence is TGTGCCAGCGGAAGGGGAAACACCATATATTTT.

V is TRBV5-1 and J is TRBJ2-5; no reliable D call. The CDR3 has 14 residues. Germline loops: CDR1 SGHRS, CDR2 YFSETQ. V lost 0 bases and J 0 bases, leaving 6 bases between the germline ends. The DNA for the CDR3 is TGCGCCAGCAGCTTGGATTTGTACCAAGAGACCCAGTACTTC. This gives the protein CASSLDLYQETQYF.

This chain links TRBV14 with TRBJ2-7; 9 nucleotides agree with TRBD1. V trimming: 3 bases; J trimming: 0 bases; junction bases outside the gene matches: 0. Germline V CDR1 and CDR2: SGHDN, FVKESK. This CDR3 region has 14 residues. The DNA of the CDR3 is TGTGCCAGCAGCCAGACAGGGGGCTCCTACGAGCAGTACTTC. This encodes CASSQTGGSYEQYF.

V usage is TRBV24-1 and J usage is TRBJ2-3; D ambiguous. The CDR3 has 13 amino acids. The V gene's germline CDR1 is KGHDR and CDR2 SFDVKD. Trimming shortened V by 4 bases and J by 8 bases, and 12 bases separated the two germline ends. The CDR3 loop is CATSEETSSTQYF. In nucleotides, the CDR3 is TGTGCCACCAGTGAAGAAACGAGTAGTACGCAGTATTTT.

The chain combines TRBV6-5 with TRBJ2-5; a weak D match, TRBD1 (5 bases). The CDR3 covers 14 residues. Germline CDR1 and CDR2: MNHEY and SVGAGI. With 2 bases removed from V and 2 bases from J, the gap between germline ends came to 9 bases. The CDR3 sequence: CASSYGALQETQYF. CDR3 nucleotide sequence: TGTGCCAGCAGTTACGGGGCACTACAAGAGACCCAGTACTTC.

This clone was found once. The chain combines TRBV28 with TRBJ1-2; D perhaps matches TRBD1 (6 bases). V lost 4 bases, J lost 4 bases, and 10 bases lay in between. CDR3 length equals 13 residues. The germline V gene has CDR1 MDHEN and CDR2 SYDVKM. The CDR3 sequence is CASSSTGSYGYTF. The CDR3 DNA follows: TGTGCCAGCAGTTCAACAGGGAGCTATGGCTACACCTTC.

Here the CDR3 DNA reads TGTGCCAGCAGCTTAAACGGGGTTGGGACTAATGAAAAACTGTTTTTT. Translated, it gives CASSLNGVGTNEKLFF. The chain uses TRBV7-6 and TRBJ1-4, with D unresolved. Germline V gene sequence: CDR1 SGHVS, CDR2 FNYEAQ. The CDR3 spans 16 residues. Deletions cut 2 bases from V and 2 bases from J, with 12 bases between. The entire variable domain, with the rest obtained from reference TRBV7-6 and TRBJ1-4, is as follows: GAGVSQSPRYKVTKRGQDVALRCDPISGHVSLYWYRQALGQGPEFLTYFNYEAQQDKSGLPNDRFSAERPEGSISTLTIQRTEQRDSAMYRCASSLNGVGTNEKLFFGSGTQLSVL.

This chain uses TRBV19 with TRBJ1-4; D remains ambiguous. Germline lookup yields CDR1 LNHDA and CDR2 SQIVND (reference sequence). The CDR3 totals 14 residues. V lost 6 bases to trimming and J lost 7 bases, with 15 bases between them. The CDR3 spells CASSLGRPGEKLFF. DNA for the CDR3: TGTGCCAGTAGCTTAGGACGGCCGGGTGAAAAACTGTTTTTT. The whole variable domain, remainder taken from reference TRBV19 and TRBJ1-4, is DGGITQSPKYLFRKEGQNVTLSCEQNLNHDAMYWYRQDPGQGLRLIYYSQIVNDFQKGDIAEGYSVSREKKESFPLTVTSAQKNPTAFYLCASSLGRPGEKLFFGSGTQLSVL.

The V gene is TRBV6-2 or TRBV6-3, the J gene TRBJ2-7; D is ambiguous. The CDR3 is 12 residues long. From germline, CDR1 is MNHEY and CDR2 SVGEGT. V lost 0 bases to trimming and J lost 7 bases, with 7 bases between them. For the CDR3, the DNA is TGTGCCAGCAGTTACTCCTTCCGAGAGCAGTACTTC. Encoded protein: CASSYSFREQYF.

The chain recombines TRBV5-4 with TRBJ1-6; TRBD1 is a possible D gene (6 bases). The CDR3 is 15 amino acids. V dropped 0 bases and J dropped 5 bases, with 9 bases sitting between them. From germline, CDR1 is SGHNT and CDR2 YYREEE (reference sequence). In DNA form, the CDR3 reads TGTGCCAGCAGCTTGGGGGGGGGCCATAATTCACCCCTCCACTTT. It is translated as CASSLGGGHNSPLHF.

This chain links TRBV6-5 with TRBJ1-2; D is ambiguous. There are 15 residues in the CDR3. V was trimmed by 8 bases and J by 2 bases, leaving 18 bases between them. The germline CDR1 and CDR2 sequences are MNHEY and SVGAGI. The CDR3 spells CASSPSGVSNYGYTF. CDR3 nucleotides: TGTGCCAGCTCCCCTAGCGGGGTATCGAACTATGGCTACACCTTC.

The V and J genes are TRBV24-1 and TRBJ2-3; 7 bases agree with TRBD1. This CDR3 contains 15 residues. From germline, CDR1 is KGHDR and CDR2 SFDVKD. V lost 6 bases, J lost 1 base, and 6 bases stayed unmatched. In DNA, the CDR3 is TGTGCCACCAGTTCCGACAGGGCCCGCACAGATACGCAGTATTTT. It translates to CATSSDRARTDTQYF.

The chain has TRBV30 and TRBJ1-5, with D hard to call. The CDR3 runs 13 residues. Trimming pared 7 bases from V and 3 bases from J, leaving 13 bases between. Germline CDR1 and CDR2: GTSNPN and SVGIG (reference sequence). As DNA, the CDR3 is TGTGCCTACCGGGCCGAAATCAATCAGCCCCAGCATTTT. This gives the protein CAYRAEINQPQHF.

This clone was seen once. V and J are TRBV20-1 and TRBJ2-1; D uncertain. Trimming pared 3 bases from V and 9 bases from J, leaving 6 bases between. This CDR3 spans 10 amino acids. Germline V gene sequence: CDR1 DFQATT, CDR2 SNEGSKA (reference sequence). The CDR3 sequence: CSASDTEQFF. CDR3 nucleotide sequence: TGCAGTGCTAGTGATACTGAGCAGTTCTTC.

This clone has just one count. The V gene is TRBV10-3, the J gene TRBJ1-1; possibly TRBD1 for D (5 bases). Germline loops: CDR1 ENHRY, CDR2 SYGVKD. This CDR3 has 14 amino acids. With 5 bases removed from V and 3 bases from J, the gap between germline ends came to 13 bases. In nucleotides, the CDR3 is TGTGCCATCAGTCCCGACACAGGACACACTGAAGCTTTCTTT. It yields the protein CAISPDTGHTEAFF.

This chain links TRBV19 with TRBJ2-5, with 7 bases fitting TRBD1. CDR1 and CDR2 (germline): LNHDA, SQIVND (reference sequence). V trimming: 7 bases; J trimming: 4 bases; junction bases outside the gene matches: 12. The CDR3 covers 15 residues. The CDR3 is CASMPGQPVGETQYF. DNA of the CDR3: TGTGCCAGTATGCCGGGACAGCCAGTCGGAGAGACCCAGTACTTC.

V is TRBV24-1 and J is TRBJ2-5, with 7 bases lining up with TRBD1. Germline V gives CDR1 KGHDR, CDR2 SFDVKD. The CDR3 has 12 amino acids. The ends lost 9 bases at V and 2 bases at J; junction bases unmatched: 2. CDR3 nucleotide sequence: TGTGCCACCGTGGACAGGCAAGAGACCCAGTACTTC. Its protein product is CATVDRQETQYF.

J is TRBJ1-2 and V is TRBV5-1; 9 nucleotides align to TRBD1. J was trimmed by 2 bases and V by 4 bases; bases with no gene match: 9. This CDR3 has 16 amino acids. Germline CDR1 reads SGHRS; CDR2 reads YFSETQ. CDR3 amino acids: CASSHPSDRGNYGYTF. CDR3 bases: TGCGCCAGCAGCCACCCATCGGACAGGGGCAACTATGGCTACACCTTC.

Details on this clone: At one end, the junction sequence differs from germline, possibly due to a read error. CDR3: CSVEGRTGELFF. CDR3 in DNA: TGCAGCGTGGAAGGACGGACCGGGGAGCTGTTTTTT. V is TRBV29-1 and J is TRBJ2-2; D is undetermined. The CDR3 length is 12 residues. Germline CDR1 SQVTM, CDR2 ANQGSEA.

The chain recombines TRBV7-2 with TRBJ1-2; D is unclear. Germline CDR1 SGHTA, CDR2 FQGNSA. Deletions cut 4 bases from V and 5 bases from J, with 17 bases between. This CDR3 contains 15 residues. The CDR3 protein is CASSSAGPVVYGYTF. As DNA, the CDR3 is TGTGCCAGCAGCTCCGCCGGACCCGTGGTGTATGGCTACACCTTC.